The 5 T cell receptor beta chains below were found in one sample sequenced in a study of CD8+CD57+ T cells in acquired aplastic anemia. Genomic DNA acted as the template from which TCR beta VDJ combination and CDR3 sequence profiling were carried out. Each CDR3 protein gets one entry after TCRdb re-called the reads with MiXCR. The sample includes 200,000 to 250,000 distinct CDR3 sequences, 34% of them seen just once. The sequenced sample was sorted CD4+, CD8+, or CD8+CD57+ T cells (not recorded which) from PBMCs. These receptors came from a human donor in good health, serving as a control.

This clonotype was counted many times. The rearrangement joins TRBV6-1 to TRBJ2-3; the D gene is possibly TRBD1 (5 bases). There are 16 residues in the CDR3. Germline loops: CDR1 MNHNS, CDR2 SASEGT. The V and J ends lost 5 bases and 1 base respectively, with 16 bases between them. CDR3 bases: TGTGCCAGCAGTCCAGCCGTAGGCAGGGGCACAGATACGCAGTATTTT. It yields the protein CASSPAVGRGTDTQYF.

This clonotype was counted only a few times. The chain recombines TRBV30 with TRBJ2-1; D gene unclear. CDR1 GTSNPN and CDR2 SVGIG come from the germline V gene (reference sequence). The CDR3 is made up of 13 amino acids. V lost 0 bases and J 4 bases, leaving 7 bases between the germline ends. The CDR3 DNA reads TGTGCCTGGAGTGTACTGATATACAATGAGCAGTTCTTC. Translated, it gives CAWSVLIYNEQFF.

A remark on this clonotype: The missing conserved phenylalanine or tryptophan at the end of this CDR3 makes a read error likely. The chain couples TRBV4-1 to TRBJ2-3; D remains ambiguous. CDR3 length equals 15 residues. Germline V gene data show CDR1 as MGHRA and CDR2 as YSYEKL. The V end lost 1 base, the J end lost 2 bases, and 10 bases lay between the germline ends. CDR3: CASSQVQVNTDTQYL. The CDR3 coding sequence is TGCGCCAGCAGCCAAGTACAAGTGAACACAGATACGCAGTATCTT.

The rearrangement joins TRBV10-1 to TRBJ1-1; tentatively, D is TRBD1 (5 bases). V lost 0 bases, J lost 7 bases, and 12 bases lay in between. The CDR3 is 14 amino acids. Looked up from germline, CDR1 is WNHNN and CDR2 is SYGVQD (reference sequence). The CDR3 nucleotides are TGCGCCAGCAGTGAGTCGGGACTGACAGATGAAGCTTTCTTT. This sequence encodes CASSESGLTDEAFF.

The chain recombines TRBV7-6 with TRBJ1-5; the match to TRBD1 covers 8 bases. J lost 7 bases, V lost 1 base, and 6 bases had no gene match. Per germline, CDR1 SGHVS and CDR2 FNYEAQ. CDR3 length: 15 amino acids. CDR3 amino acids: CASSLGQGAVQPQHF. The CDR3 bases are TGTGCCAGCAGCTTAGGGCAGGGGGCTGTGCAGCCCCAGCATTTT.